This TCR beta chain was recorded in a study of CD8+ T cells in alopecia areata. This clone has at least ten counts. The antigen remains undetermined. Extracted from the samples, RNA was reverse transcribed into cDNA to serve as the sequencing template. Assay used: immunoSEQ multiplex PCR; TCRdb lists only in-frame clones, some missing. The table has under 250,000 clones, about 60% seen once. General observations from the study: Scalp samples also yield sequences of resident alphabeta T cells from normal skin.

There are 13 residues in the CDR3. The germline V gene has CDR1 MGHRA and CDR2 YSYEKL. Trimming took off 3 bases at V and 10 bases at J, with 14 bases between the two ends. The receptor was isolated from a human donor with alopecia areata. The sequencing here drew on CD4+ T cells sorted from blood, taken at week 0. The chain recombines TRBV4-1 with TRBJ2-3; tentative D call: TRBD2 (6 bases). The chain's CDR3 is CASSQRDSSPQYF. The CDR3 nucleotides read TGCGCCAGCAGCCAGAGGGACTCCAGTCCGCAGTATTTT.